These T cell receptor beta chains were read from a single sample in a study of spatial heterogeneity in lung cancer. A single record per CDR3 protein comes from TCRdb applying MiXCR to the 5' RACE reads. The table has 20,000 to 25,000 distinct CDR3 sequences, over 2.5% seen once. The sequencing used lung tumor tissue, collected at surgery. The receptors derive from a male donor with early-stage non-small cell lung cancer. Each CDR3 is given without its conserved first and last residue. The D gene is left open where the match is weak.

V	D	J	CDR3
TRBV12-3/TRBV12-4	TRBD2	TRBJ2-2	ASREASGGPVRELF
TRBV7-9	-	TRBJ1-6	ASSLGSANSPLH
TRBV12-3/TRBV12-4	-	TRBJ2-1	ASSSGVNEQF
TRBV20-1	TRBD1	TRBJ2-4	SAWDRGGKNIQY
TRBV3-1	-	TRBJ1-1	ASSQNTEAF
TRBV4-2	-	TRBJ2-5	ASSQDRGQETQY
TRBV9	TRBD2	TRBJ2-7	ASSVGLAGPYEQY
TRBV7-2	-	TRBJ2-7	ASSFLSLGEQY
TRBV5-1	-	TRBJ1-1	ASSLEGTVVAEAF
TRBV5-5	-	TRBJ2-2	ASSLEAGANTGELF
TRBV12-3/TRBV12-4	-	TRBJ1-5	ASVRLLGEPQH
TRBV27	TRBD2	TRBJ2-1	ASSSTGILASTYNEQF
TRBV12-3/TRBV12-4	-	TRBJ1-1	ASSYQQNTEAF
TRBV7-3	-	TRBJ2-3	ASGVGRSDTQY
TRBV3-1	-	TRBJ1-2	ASSPGTDYYGYT
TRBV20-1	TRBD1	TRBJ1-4	SGRRTGTNEKLF